This record covers a single TCR beta chain. The CDR3 contains 14 residues. Germline V gene lookup returns CDR1 LNHDA and CDR2 SQIVND (reference sequence). The sample comes from a study of blood T cell repertoires in COVID-19. Study-wide background: T cells, B-cell-depleted T cells, or PBMCs supplied cDNA or gDNA.

As processed by the authors: Nucleated cell number was recorded as an estimate derived from reference gene primer amplification. Assay used: immunoSEQ multiplex PCR; TCRdb lists only in-frame clones, some missing. For V, J and clone size, that table is used; D and trimming come from the DNA. The data show roughly 21,000 clones, 83% seen once. The sequencing sample was made of peripheral blood. This TCR was recovered from a human donor in a cohort sampled during active COVID-19. The chain is built from TRBV19 and TRBJ2-2; no reliable D call. The CDR3 nucleotides are TGTGCTTCTCGGGTGGGTGAAAACACCGGGGAGCTGTTTTTT. This sequence encodes CASRVGENTGELFF. The variable domain in full, completed from reference TRBV19 and TRBJ2-2, reads DGGITQSPKYLFRKEGQNVTLSCEQNLNHDAMYWYRQDPGQGLRLIYYSQIVNDFQKGDIAEGYSVSREKKESFPLTVTSAQKNPTAFYLCASRVGENTGELFFGEGSRLTVL.